This T cell receptor beta chain was observed in a study of blood T cell repertoires in COVID-19. Study-wide context: Italy, Spain and the United States were the sources of the convalescent and acute COVID-19 samples.

In terms of age and location, participants ranged from roughly 18 to 95 years and lived in about 25 US areas. Recovered status in Cohort 3 required two negative PCRs, clearance, or symptom resolution. CDR1 is SQVTM, CDR2 ANQGSEA, per germline. V lost 8 bases, J lost 6 bases, and 10 bases lay in between. The CDR3 contains 10 residues. The repertoire was sequenced with immunoSEQ multiplex PCR; TCRdb's copy has only in-frame clones and lacks some. Of around 170,000 clones listed, approximately 81% were seen once; the top ten hold approximately 8.4%. The V call is TRBV29-1, the J call TRBJ2-5; D not certain. Sequencing used PBMCs or T cells enriched from blood (not recorded which). The source of this sequence is a woman in her forties or fifties who had recovered from COVID-19. The CDR3 sequence: CSSLEQTQYF. Written as DNA, the CDR3 is TGCAGCTCCCTCGAGCAGACCCAGTACTTC.